The sequence of this TCR beta chain was determined in a study of Ad26.COV2.S vaccination and SARS-CoV-2 variants. Study at large: By the intramuscular route, Ad26.COV2.S was given once, or twice 56 days apart. Study results and caveats: Analyses of TCR breadth and depth may have underestimated total T cell responses. A substantial breadth of spike-specific CD8+ and CD4+ T cell responses after vaccination has been reported.

Assay used: immunoSEQ multiplex PCR; TCRdb lists only in-frame clones, some missing. The sample has roughly 460,000 clones, 70% to 90% seen once; the top ten hold 1.5% to 2%. The treatment was: 19 received Ad26.COV2.S at low or high dose, single or two shots; a few received placebo; per-sample allocation not given. At day 63 after the first vaccine or placebo injection, samples were drawn. An adult aged 18-55 years in Boston served as the donor. V lost 4 bases, J lost 0 bases, and 4 bases lay in between. The CDR3 consists of 13 residues. Germline assignment: CDR1 LGHNT and CDR2 FRNRAP. As concerns this clone: Its target is not known.

This rearrangement joins TRBV12-5 to TRBJ2-1, with D uncertain. This receptor was taken from a person between 18 and 59 years old who received the Ad26.COV2.S COVID-19 vaccine or a placebo. The material was peripheral blood, obtained in a trial of Ad26.COV2.S vaccine versus placebo. In nucleotides, the CDR3 is TGTGCTAGTGGTTCCAGCTCCTACAATGAGCAGTTCTTC. Its protein is CASGSSSYNEQFF.